The rows below give T cell receptor beta chains drawn from one sample of a study of cytomegalovirus exposure and HLA in healthy donors. Measured with immunoSEQ multiplex PCR; TCRdb has only the in-frame clones, and not every one. The top ten hold 2.9% of the sample, which has about 200,000 clones, 60% to 80% seen once. The sequencing sample was made of PBMCs. The receptors come from a woman aged 30 to 39 in good health and CMV-seronegative. The CDR3 runs from the conserved cysteine through the conserved F or W. D genes are given only for firm matches. For some rows the clone size is stated as once, few or many, or as a class when expanded; others skip it.

J gene | clone size | V gene | D gene | CDR3 length | CDR3 protein | CDR3 DNA
TRBJ1-3 | NA | TRBV6-1 | TRBD1 | 17 | CASSERGTGGNGNTIYF | TGTGCCAGCAGTGAAAGAGGGACAGGGGGGAATGGAAACACCATATATTTT
TRBJ1-5 | NA | TRBV4-1 | NA | 16 | CASSQEGSHSNQPQHF | TGCGCCAGCAGCCAAGAGGGCAGCCATAGCAATCAGCCCCAGCATTTT
TRBJ2-1 | NA | TRBV19 | TRBD2 | 15 | CASSLSGRTHNEQFF | TGTGCCAGTAGCCTTAGCGGGAGAACCCACAATGAGCAGTTCTTC
TRBJ2-2 | NA | TRBV4-1 | NA | 17 | CASSQDTIAVNTGELFF | TGCGCCAGCAGCCAAGACACGATAGCGGTGAACACCGGGGAGCTGTTTTTT
TRBJ1-2 | NA | TRBV5-1 | NA | 16 | CASSFSSGVEYYGYTF | TGCGCCAGCAGCTTTTCATCGGGGGTGGAATACTATGGCTACACCTTC
TRBJ1-6 | NA | TRBV5-1 | NA | 13 | CASRDRQDSPLHF | TGCGCCAGCAGAGACAGGCAAGATTCACCCCTCCACTTT
TRBJ2-1 | few | TRBV13 | NA | 14 | CASSLGLVLGEQFF | TGTGCCAGCAGCTTAGGGCTAGTGTTAGGTGAGCAGTTCTTC
TRBJ2-3 | NA | TRBV19 | TRBD1 | 16 | CASSRRTGASTDTQYF | TGTGCCAGTAGTAGACGGACAGGGGCTAGCACAGATACGCAGTATTTT
TRBJ2-5 | NA | TRBV5-8 | TRBD1 | 15 | CASSLGWDSEETQYF | TGTGCCAGCAGCTTGGGGTGGGACAGCGAAGAGACCCAGTACTTC
TRBJ2-7 | few | TRBV11-2 | NA | 13 | CASSLGETYEQYF | TGTGCCAGCAGCTTAGGGGAGACCTACGAGCAGTACTTC
TRBJ2-1 | NA | TRBV9 | NA | 13 | CASSSGVYNEQFF | TGTGCCAGCAGCTCCGGGGTCTACAATGAGCAGTTCTTC
TRBJ2-7 | NA | TRBV4-1 | TRBD1 | 17 | CASSQGGGQGGGYEQYF | TGCGCCAGCAGCCAAGGGGGAGGACAGGGTGGTGGATACGAGCAGTACTTC
TRBJ1-1 | once | TRBV15 | NA | 13 | CATSTTRGWEAFF | TGTGCCACCAGCACTACGCGAGGTTGGGAAGCTTTCTTT
TRBJ1-2 | once | TRBV27 | TRBD1 | 17 | CASRWGQGAIMSWGYTF | TGTGCCAGCAGGTGGGGACAGGGTGCAATTATGTCGTGGGGCTACACCTTC
TRBJ1-3 | NA | TRBV7-9 | NA | 13 | CASTFGGRSAIYF | TGTGCCAGCACCTTTGGGGGGAGGAGCGCCATATATTTT
TRBJ1-1 | NA | TRBV10-2 | NA | 14 | CASSPYTMNTEAFF | TGCGCCAGCAGCCCCTATACTATGAACACTGAAGCTTTCTTT
TRBJ2-5 | NA | TRBV7-6 | NA | 13 | CASSLPMLETQYF | TGTGCCAGCAGCTTACCCATGTTAGAGACCCAGTACTTC
TRBJ2-3 | NA | TRBV5-1 | TRBD2 | 14 | CASRRTSGTDTQYF | TGCGCCAGCAGGAGGACTAGCGGCACAGATACGCAGTATTTT
TRBJ1-2 | NA | TRBV5-1 | NA | 13 | CASSLGPNYGYTF | TGCGCCAGCAGCTTGGGGCCTAACTATGGCTACACCTTC
TRBJ1-5 | NA | TRBV27 | TRBD1 | 14 | CASSSGQEYQPQHF | TGTGCCAGCAGTTCAGGACAGGAATATCAGCCCCAGCATTTT
TRBJ2-7 | NA | TRBV5-5 | TRBD2 | 17 | CASSLAVLAGGPYEQYF | TGTGCCAGCAGCTTGGCGGTACTAGCGGGAGGGCCTTACGAGCAGTACTTC
TRBJ1-1 | NA | TRBV5-1 | NA | 16 | CASSREGLNMNTEAFF | TGCGCCAGCAGTCGGGAGGGCCTTAACATGAACACTGAAGCTTTCTTT
TRBJ1-1 | NA | TRBV6-5 | NA | 12 | CASEAGDTEAFF | TGTGCCAGCGAGGCGGGGGACACTGAAGCTTTCTTT
TRBJ2-7 | NA | TRBV7-9 | NA | 14 | CASSLVGSSYEQYF | TGTGCCAGCAGCTTAGTGGGCTCCTCCTACGAGCAGTACTTC
TRBJ1-1 | once | TRBV30 | NA | 14 | CAWSVGRGNTEAFF | TGTGCCTGGAGTGTAGGACGGGGGAACACTGAAGCTTTCTTT
TRBJ1-2 | few | TRBV19 | TRBD1 | 14 | CASSIEGQYYGYTF | TGTGCCAGTAGTATAGAGGGACAGTACTATGGCTACACCTTC
TRBJ2-3 | NA | TRBV21-1 | NA | 15 | CASSKRTGSTDTQYF | TGTGCCAGCAGCAAACGGACAGGAAGCACAGATACGCAGTATTTT
TRBJ2-5 | NA | TRBV2 | TRBD2 | 15 | CASSAQLAGQETQYF | TGTGCCAGCAGTGCCCAACTAGCGGGTCAAGAGACCCAGTACTTC
TRBJ1-1 | once | TRBV5-1 | NA | 15 | CASSLEAGHHTEAFF | TGCGCCAGCAGCTTGGAAGCGGGACACCACACTGAAGCTTTCTTT
TRBJ1-3 | NA | TRBV10-3 | NA | 13 | CAISEAGTNTIYF | TGTGCCATCAGTGAGGCAGGAACCAACACCATATATTTT
TRBJ2-7 | NA | TRBV13 | NA | 13 | CASSYPGTYEQYF | TGTGCCAGCAGCTACCCAGGGACCTACGAGCAGTACTTC
TRBJ1-1 | few | TRBV6-6 | NA | 16 | CASSTSMGAPISEAFF | TGTGCCAGCAGTACATCGATGGGGGCGCCGATCTCTGAAGCTTTCTTT
TRBJ2-7 | NA | TRBV7-6 | TRBD2 | 15 | CASSLGAGGPYEQYF | TGTGCCAGCAGCTTAGGGGCGGGAGGGCCCTACGAGCAGTACTTC
TRBJ2-7 | NA | TRBV11-2 | TRBD2 | 16 | CASSLIGTSGTYEQYF | TGTGCCAGCAGCTTAATCGGGACTAGCGGTACCTACGAGCAGTACTTC
TRBJ1-3 | NA | TRBV10-3 | TRBD1 | 17 | CAISESLGQGRTNTIYF | TGTGCCATCAGTGAGTCATTGGGACAGGGGCGAACAAACACCATATATTTT
TRBJ2-1 | few | TRBV27 | NA | 12 | CASSPGVNEQFF | TGTGCCAGCAGTCCGGGAGTCAATGAGCAGTTCTTC
TRBJ2-3 | NA | TRBV27 | NA | 17 | CASRQAIPWASTDTQYF | TGTGCCAGCAGGCAGGCAATACCATGGGCTAGCACAGATACGCAGTATTTT
TRBJ2-7 | NA | TRBV6-5 | NA | 11 | CASSLGYEQYF | TGTGCCAGCAGTCTCGGGTACGAGCAGTACTTC
TRBJ1-2 | NA | TRBV2 | TRBD1 | 13 | CASRPGQLYGYPF | TGTGCCAGCAGGCCGGGACAGCTCTATGGCTACCCCTTC
TRBJ2-1 | few | TRBV14 | TRBD2 | 15 | CASSQRTSSYNEQFF | TGTGCCAGCAGCCAACGGACTAGCTCCTACAATGAGCAGTTCTTC
TRBJ2-5 | NA | TRBV29-1 | TRBD1 | 13 | CSAGDSPRETQYF | TGCAGCGCCGGGGACAGTCCTAGGGAGACCCAGTACTTC
TRBJ2-7 | NA | TRBV11-2 | NA | 13 | CASSLIPRDEQYF | TGTGCCAGCAGCTTAATACCCCGGGACGAGCAGTACTTC